The present T cell receptor (beta chain) was sequenced within a study of identical twins. Study-wide results and limits: Reduced insertions were recorded for abundant cord blood beta clonotypes, with no such pattern in memory repertoires.

Using its own MiXCR run on the 5' RACE reads, TCRdb lists one record per CDR3 protein. Seen here are hundreds of thousands of distinct CDR3 sequences, about 12% observed once, and the top ten hold around 7.8%. This clonotype was seen ten or more times. Its antigen remains unknown. Germline-derived CDR1 and CDR2 are MNHEY and SMNVEV (reference sequence). J lost 9 bases, V lost 3 bases, and 11 bases had no gene match. CDR3 length: 16 amino acids. These data were also filed under a second study, of yellow fever vaccine responses in identical twins.

This clonotype was sampled from a woman between 18 and 29 years old in good health. V and J are TRBV27 and TRBJ1-6; TRBD1 aligns across 7 bases. Sequencing input: CD8+ T cells sorted from blood. The CDR3 DNA follows: TGTGCCAGCAGTTTCTTTCCGGGACAGTCCGGTTCACCCCTCCACTTT. Its translation is CASSFFPGQSGSPLHF.